This passage covers 28 T cell receptor beta chains from one sample sequenced in a study of tumor and adjacent non-tumor tissue in lung cancer. The library came from three nested PCR rounds adapted from ARM-PCR protocols. TCRdb passed the multiplex PCR reads through MiXCR, listing each CDR3 protein once. Of around 120,000 distinct CDR3 sequences listed, approximately 66% are singletons. This sample's RNA came from whole unsorted tissue. Sequencing input: lung tumor tissue. The receptors were sampled from a man in his thirties or forties with non-small cell lung cancer.

A word on this clonotype: At one of its ends the junction is not consistent with the germline gene, which may arise from a read error. The gene calls are TRBV20-1 and TRBJ1-1; no clear D gene. CDR1 and CDR2 (germline): DFQATT, SNEGSKA (reference sequence). This CDR3 contains 12 residues. The CDR3 DNA sequence: TGCAGAGATAGATCGGTGAACACTGAAGCCTGCTTT. Translating gives CRDRSVNTEACF.

To note about this clonotype: A read error may account for a junction end that differs from germline. The chain recombines TRBV30 with TRBJ1-5, with a weak D call TRBD2 (5 bases). The J call may be wrong; the DNA end is better matched by TRBJ2-3. CDR3 length: 13 amino acids. Germline CDR1 GTSNPN, CDR2 SVGIG (reference sequence). CDR3 nucleotides: TGTGCATGGAGTGTACGGGAAGGGCAGCCCCAGTATTTT. Protein: CAWSVREGQPQYF.

Of note for this clonotype: At one end, the junction sequence differs from germline, possibly due to a read error. The J gene is TRBJ1-6, the V gene TRBV19; the D is unclear. Germline CDR1 is LNHDA and CDR2 is SQIVND (reference sequence). The CDR3 consists of 16 residues. CDR3 in amino acids: CAISIEAAGVNSPLHF. The CDR3 DNA follows: TGTGCCATTAGTATAGAGGCGGCAGGAGTGAATTCACCCCTCCATTTT.

On this clonotype: This clone may be a read error of a much larger clone one base away. The CDR3 sequence: CASTALTLETQYF. As DNA, the CDR3 is TGTGCCAGCACCGCCCTAACCCTAGAGACCCAGTACTTC. The chain joins TRBV6-5 to TRBJ2-5, with unresolved D. CDR3 length: 13 amino acids. Germline loops: CDR1 MNHEY, CDR2 SVGAGI. V shed 7 bases and J shed 4 bases, with 13 bases lying between them.

For this clonotype: A clone one base away is much larger, so this may be a read error. The V and J genes are TRBV20-1 and TRBJ2-2; possible D gene TRBD1, 7 bases. The length of the CDR3 is 13 residues. The V end lost 7 bases, the J end lost 6 bases, and 15 bases lay between the germline ends. The V gene's germline CDR1 is DFQATT and CDR2 SNEGSKA (reference sequence). CDR3 loop: CSVSDREAGELFF. The CDR3, as DNA: TGCAGTGTTAGTGACAGGGAGGCCGGGGAGCTGTTTTTT.

Note on this clonotype: Relative to the germline gene, one junction end is altered; a read error may explain this. The chain employs TRBV20-1 and TRBJ2-3, with 10 bases aligning to TRBD2. Germline CDR1 reads DFQATT; CDR2 reads SNEGSKA (reference sequence). The CDR3 sequence is 14 residues long. In DNA, the CDR3 is TGCAGTGTTAGCGGAGCGGGGGGGCCAGATACACAGTATTTT. Protein product: CSVSGAGGPDTQYF.

This CDR3 is CSVGFYSGQGENIGTTDTQYF. DNA for the CDR3: TGCAGCGTTGGATTCTACTCGGGACAGGGGGAGAATATCGGGACAACAGATACGCAGTATTTT. This chain connects TRBV29-1 to TRBJ2-3; 11 bases map to TRBD1. The CDR3 sequence is 21 residues long. Germline V lookup: CDR1 SQVTM, CDR2 ANQGSEA. V dropped 4 bases and J dropped 3; count of bases not matched to a gene: 24.

Ten or more counts support this clonotype. DNA of the CDR3: TGTGCCAGCAGTCGGACTTTCACTGAAGCTTTCTTT. It encodes CASSRTFTEAFF. This chain uses TRBV12-3 or TRBV12-4 with TRBJ1-1; no reliable D call. This CDR3 has 12 residues. The ends were cut back, 5 bases at V and 4 bases at J, with 8 bases in the middle.

About this clonotype itself: Its ends do not fully match the called genes, so a read error is possible. The rearrangement uses TRBV24-1 and TRBJ2-5; D is perhaps TRBD1 (8 bases). Germline CDR1 and CDR2: KGHDR and SFDVKD. There are 14 residues in the CDR3. The CDR3 DNA is TGTACCACCAGTGGACAGGGAGGGCACGAGACCCAGTACTTC. This codes for CTTSGQGGHETQYF.

This clonotype showed up many times. This sequence joins TRBV6-2 or TRBV6-3 and TRBJ1-2; TRBD1 matches 7 bases. J gave up 4 bases and V 6 bases, and 5 bases lay outside the gene matches. Germline CDR1 is MNHEY and CDR2 is SVGEGT. The CDR3 covers 13 residues. CDR3 sequence (DNA): TGTGCCAGCAGGCGGGACAGACTCTATGGCTACACCTTC. It translates to CASRRDRLYGYTF.

As for this clonotype: A much bigger clone sits one base away, suggesting this may be a read error. The rearrangement links TRBV4-3 to TRBJ2-5; D call uncertain. From germline, CDR1 is LGHNA and CDR2 YSLEER. This CDR3 is 13 amino acids long. The V end lost 7 bases, the J end lost 1 base, and 10 bases lay between the germline ends. The CDR3 DNA follows: TGCGCCAGCAACCAGGACCTCCAAGAGACCCAGTACTTC. Translated: CASNQDLQETQYF.

This clonotype was seen only once. This sequence may be a read error, since a much larger clone differs from it by one base. The rearrangement joins TRBV6-5 to TRBJ2-3; TRBD2 is a possible D gene (6 bases). This CDR3 comprises 14 residues. The V gene's germline CDR1 is MNHEY and CDR2 SVGAGI. The CDR3 region is CTSSITGGTDTQYF. CDR3 coding DNA: TGTACCAGCAGTATAACGGGGGGCACAGATACGCAGTATTTT.

Comment on this clonotype: A single base separates this from a much larger clone, so it may be a read error. V usage is TRBV6-5 and J usage is TRBJ1-1; tentative D call: TRBD1 (6 bases). Germline lookup yields CDR1 MNHEY and CDR2 SVGAGI. There are 16 residues in the CDR3. CDR3 sequence: CDSSYDGGRRNTEAFF. The DNA of the CDR3 is TGTGACAGCAGTTACGATGGGGGGCGGCGGAACACTGAAGCTTTCTTT.

Concerning this clonotype itself: A read error may account for a junction end that differs from germline. This sequence joins TRBV11-1 and TRBJ2-5; D call uncertain. Germline V gene sequence: CDR1 SGHAT, CDR2 FQDESV (reference sequence). This CDR3 is 16 amino acids long. CDR3 amino acids: CASSSIWGSRQETEYF. Written as DNA, the CDR3 is TGTGCCAGCAGCTCAATATGGGGTAGCCGACAAGAGACCGAGTACTTC.

This rearrangement joins TRBV4-1 to TRBJ2-3; D call uncertain. The CDR3 runs to 13 residues. CDR1 and CDR2 (germline): MGHRA, YSYEKL. V was shortened by 6 bases and J by 2 bases, with 9 bases between the two germline ends. CDR3 coding DNA: TGCGCCAGCAGAAAAGCCTTCACAGATACGCAGTATTTT. This encodes CASRKAFTDTQYF.

This clonotype is a singleton in its sample. Relative to the germline gene, one junction end is altered; a read error may explain this. The rearrangement joins TRBV20-1 to TRBJ2-5, with D possibly being TRBD1 (6 bases). Germline-derived CDR1 and CDR2 are DFQATT and SNEGSKA (reference sequence). The CDR3 sequence is 15 residues long. In DNA form, the CDR3 reads TGCAGTACTAGAGACCCAGGACAGATCCAAGAGATCCAGTACTTC. Amino acids: CSTRDPGQIQEIQYF.

Worth noting for this clonotype: Just one base apart from a much larger clone, this may be a read error. This chain joins TRBV20-1 and TRBJ2-1; possibly TRBD2 for D (6 bases). Germline V lookup: CDR1 DFQATT, CDR2 SNEGSKA (reference sequence). The CDR3 is 16 residues long. Trimming removed 6 bases at V and 5 bases at J, with 23 bases between. The CDR3 here is CSASFGEAVSHNEQFF. DNA for the CDR3: TGCAGTGCCTCATTTGGGGAGGCGGTTTCCCACAATGAGCAGTTCTTC.

As concerns this clonotype: Relative to the germline gene, one junction end is altered; a read error may explain this. V gene TRBV6-5 combines with J gene TRBJ1-1, with D tentatively TRBD1 (5 bases). The germline CDR1 and CDR2 sequences are MNHEY and SVGAGI. This CDR3 comprises 12 residues. The CDR3 bases are TGTGACAGCAATCTAAGCGGGGGTGAAGCTTTCTTT. It translates to CDSNLSGGEAFF.

The chain uses TRBV7-3 and TRBJ2-5; TRBD2 agrees at 8 bases. J gave up 2 bases and V 0 bases, and 8 bases lay outside the gene matches. Germline V gene sequence: CDR1 SGHTA, CDR2 FQGTGA. The CDR3 is 17 residues long. The CDR3 is CASSLTARGGGQETQYF. CDR3 nucleotides: TGTGCCAGCAGCTTAACTGCCCGGGGGGGTGGTCAAGAGACCCAGTACTTC. The complete variable domain, with remaining parts taken from reference TRBV7-3 and TRBJ2-5, reads GAGVSQTPSNKVTEKGKYVELRCDPISGHTALYWYRQSLGQGPEFLIYFQGTGAADDSGLPNDRFFAVRPEGSVSTLKIQRTERGDSAVYLCASSLTARGGGQETQYFGPGTRLLVL.

J is TRBJ2-5 and V is TRBV13; 9 nucleotides agree with TRBD2. CDR1 is PRHDT and CDR2 is FYEKMQ in the germline V gene (reference sequence). This CDR3 is 15 amino acids long. After removal of 6 bases from V and 2 bases from J, the junction contained 7 bases not matched to a gene. This chain's CDR3 is CASRRLAEVQETQYF. The CDR3 bases are TGTGCCAGCAGACGACTAGCGGAAGTACAAGAGACCCAGTACTTC.

V usage is TRBV11-2 and J usage is TRBJ2-5; D uncertain. The CDR3 covers 12 residues. Germline CDR1 SGHAT, CDR2 FQNNGV. V gave up 7 bases and J gave up 0 bases, with 6 bases separating them. CDR3 DNA: TGTGCCAGCAATGGGGACCAAGAGACCCAGTACTTC. This translates into CASNGDQETQYF.

A note on this clonotype: The germline gene is not matched at one end of the junction; a read error may be the cause. This rearrangement joins TRBV12-3 or TRBV12-4 to TRBJ2-3, with TRBD2 identical over 16 bases. The length of the CDR3 is 18 residues. Here the CDR3 DNA reads TGTACCAGCAGTTGGGGACTAGCGGGAGGGCCAGGTCTGAGTACGCAGTATTTT. Its translation is CTSSWGLAGGPGLSTQYF.

In regard to this clonotype: A read error may be the cause here, since a much bigger clone is one base away. V gene TRBV6-6 combines with J gene TRBJ1-4; 7 bases line up with TRBD1. This CDR3 has 13 residues. Germline loops: CDR1 MNHNY, CDR2 SVGAGI (reference sequence). The chain's CDR3 is CASRAGTDDKLFF. The CDR3 region has the DNA TGTGCCAGCCGAGCCGGGACAGATGATAAACTGTTTTTT.

This clonotype was detected many times. The rearrangement links TRBV29-1 to TRBJ2-7; maybe TRBD1 (6 bases). V lost 0 bases, J lost 0 bases, and 12 bases lay in between. CDR1 is SQVTM, CDR2 ANQGSEA, per germline. The CDR3 contains 15 residues. CDR3 loop: CSVEEWGPSSYEQYF. As DNA, the CDR3 is TGCAGCGTTGAAGAGTGGGGGCCGAGCTCCTACGAGCAGTACTTC.

V gene TRBV20-1 combines with J gene TRBJ2-1; the match to TRBD2 covers 9 bases. Trimming at V came to 0 bases and at J to 10 bases, leaving 13 bases not matched to a gene. Germline V gene data show CDR1 as DFQATT and CDR2 as SNEGSKA (reference sequence). This CDR3 has 16 amino acids. The CDR3 spells CSARDGFRRGGKEQFF. The CDR3 region has the DNA TGCAGTGCTAGAGATGGGTTCCGGCGGGGGGGGAAGGAGCAGTTCTTC.

This clonotype has a single count. A much larger clone is a single base away; this may be a read error. The chain recombines TRBV4-2 with TRBJ2-2; 12 bases align to TRBD2. Germline V CDR1 and CDR2: LGHNA, YNFKEQ. This CDR3 contains 18 residues. J lost 4 bases, V lost 2 bases, and 8 bases had no gene match. CDR3 protein: CASSQLASGGGGTGELFF. The CDR3 coding sequence is TGTGCCAGCAGCCAATTGGCTAGCGGGGGGGGCGGCACCGGGGAGCTGTTTTTT.

Notes on this clonotype: This may arise from a read error, as a much more abundant clone is one base away. The chain combines TRBV4-1 with TRBJ2-1; D is undetermined. From germline, CDR1 is MGHRA and CDR2 YSYEKL. V lost 0 bases, J lost 11 bases, and 11 bases lay in between. This CDR3 region has 13 residues. The CDR3: CASSQDSGEQQFF. CDR3 DNA: TGCGCCAGCAGCCAAGATAGTGGGGAACAGCAGTTCTTC.

Remarks on this clonotype: It may be a read error: a sequence one base away is much more abundant. The V and J genes are TRBV4-1 and TRBJ2-1; perhaps TRBD1 as D (6 bases). The CDR3 is 17 amino acids. The V gene lost 3 bases and the J gene lost 3 bases, with 18 bases spanning the gap. Germline CDR1 is MGHRA and CDR2 is YSYEKL. The CDR3 nucleotides read TGCGCCAGCAGCCATGATGTACAGGGAAGTTTCTACAATGAGCAGTTCTTC. The encoded protein is CASSHDVQGSFYNEQFF.